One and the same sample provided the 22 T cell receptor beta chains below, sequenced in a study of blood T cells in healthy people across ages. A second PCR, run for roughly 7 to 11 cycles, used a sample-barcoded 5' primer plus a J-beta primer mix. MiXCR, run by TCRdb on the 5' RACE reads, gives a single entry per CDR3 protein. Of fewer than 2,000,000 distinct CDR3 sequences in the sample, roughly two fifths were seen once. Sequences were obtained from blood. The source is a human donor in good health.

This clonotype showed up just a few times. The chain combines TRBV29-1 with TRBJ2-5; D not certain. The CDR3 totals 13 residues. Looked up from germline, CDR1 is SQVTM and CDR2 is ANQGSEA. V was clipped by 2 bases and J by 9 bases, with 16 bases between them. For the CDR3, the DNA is TGCAGCGTTGAAATCGCAGCCTCCCGGGCCCAGTACTTC. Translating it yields CSVEIAASRAQYF. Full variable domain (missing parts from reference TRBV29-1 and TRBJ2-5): SAVISQKPSRDICQRGTSLTIQCQVDSQVTMMFWYRQQPGQSLTLIATANQGSEATYESGFVIDKFPISRPNLTFSTLTVSNMSPEDSSIYLCSVEIAASRAQYFGPGTRLLVL.

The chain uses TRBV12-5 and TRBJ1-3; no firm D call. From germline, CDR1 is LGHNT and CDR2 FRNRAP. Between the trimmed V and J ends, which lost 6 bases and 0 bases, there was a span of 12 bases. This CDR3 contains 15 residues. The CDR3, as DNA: TGTGCTAGTGGCTACGACCCCGGCTCTGGAAACACCATATATTTT. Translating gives CASGYDPGSGNTIYF.

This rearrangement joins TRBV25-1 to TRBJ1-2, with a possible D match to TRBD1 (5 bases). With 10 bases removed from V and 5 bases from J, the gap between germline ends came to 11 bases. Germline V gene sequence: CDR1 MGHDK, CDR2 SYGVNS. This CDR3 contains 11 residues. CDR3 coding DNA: TGTGCCACTACAGGACAATATGGCTACACCTTC. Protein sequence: CATTGQYGYTF.

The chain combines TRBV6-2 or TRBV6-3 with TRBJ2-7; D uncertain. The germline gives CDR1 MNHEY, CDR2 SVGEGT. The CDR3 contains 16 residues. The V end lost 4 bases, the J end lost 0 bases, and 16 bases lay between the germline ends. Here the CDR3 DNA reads TGTGCCAGCAGTTTCATTGGGGATGATAGCTCCTACGAGCAGTACTTC. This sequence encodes CASSFIGDDSSYEQYF.

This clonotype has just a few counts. The chain's CDR3 is CASSPGTGRTTNEKLFF. In DNA form, the CDR3 reads TGTGCCAGCAGTCCCGGGACAGGGAGGACAACTAATGAAAAACTGTTTTTT. The chain carries TRBV12-3 or TRBV12-4 and TRBJ1-4; 9 bases are a match to TRBD1. With V trimmed by 5 bases and J by 0 bases, 7 bases remained unmatched. The length of the CDR3 is 17 residues.

As DNA, the CDR3 is TGTGCCAGCAGTTACTCCAGCGGGGGGGTCCCCTACGAGCAGTACTTC. It specifies CASSYSSGGVPYEQYF. The gene calls are TRBV6-5 and TRBJ2-7, with 10 nucleotides matching TRBD2. The CDR3 extends over 16 amino acids. The J segment lost 2 bases and the V segment lost 0 bases, leaving 4 bases of the junction unmatched. Germline assignment: CDR1 MNHEY and CDR2 SVGAGI.

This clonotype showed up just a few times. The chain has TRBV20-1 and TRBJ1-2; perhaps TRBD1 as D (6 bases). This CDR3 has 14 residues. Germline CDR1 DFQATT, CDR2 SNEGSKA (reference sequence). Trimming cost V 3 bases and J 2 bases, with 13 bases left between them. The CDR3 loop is CSASEGGTNYGYTF. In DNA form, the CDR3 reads TGCAGTGCTAGCGAGGGGGGAACCAACTATGGCTACACCTTC.

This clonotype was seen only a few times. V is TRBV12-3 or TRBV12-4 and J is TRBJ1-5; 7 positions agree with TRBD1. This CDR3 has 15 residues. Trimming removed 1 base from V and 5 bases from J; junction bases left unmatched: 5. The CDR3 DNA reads TGTGCCAGCAGTTTAGGGGGACAGATCCATCAGCCCCAGCATTTT. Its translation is CASSLGGQIHQPQHF.

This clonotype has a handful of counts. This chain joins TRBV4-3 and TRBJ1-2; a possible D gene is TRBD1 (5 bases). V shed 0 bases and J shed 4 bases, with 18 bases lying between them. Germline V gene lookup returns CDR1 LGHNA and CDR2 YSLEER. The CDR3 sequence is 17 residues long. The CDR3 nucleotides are TGCGCCAGCAGCCAAGATTTTGTGGGGACCAAGGGCTATGGCTACACCTTC. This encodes CASSQDFVGTKGYGYTF.

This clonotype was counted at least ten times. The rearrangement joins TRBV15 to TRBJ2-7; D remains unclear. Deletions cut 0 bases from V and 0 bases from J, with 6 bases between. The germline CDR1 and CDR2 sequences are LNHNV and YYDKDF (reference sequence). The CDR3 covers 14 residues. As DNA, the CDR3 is TGTGCCACCAGCAGAGATCTGAGCTCCTACGAGCAGTACTTC. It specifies CATSRDLSSYEQYF.

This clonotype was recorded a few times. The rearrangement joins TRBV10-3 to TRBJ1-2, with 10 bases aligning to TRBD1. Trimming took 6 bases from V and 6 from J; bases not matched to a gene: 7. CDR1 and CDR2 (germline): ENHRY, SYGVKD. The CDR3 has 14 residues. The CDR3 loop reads CAIRDGQGDHGYTF. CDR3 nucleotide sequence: TGTGCCATCAGGGATGGACAGGGGGACCATGGCTACACCTTC.

This chain's CDR3 is CASSLRTGGIGNEKLFF. The CDR3 bases are TGTGCCAGCAGCTTAAGGACAGGGGGCATCGGTAATGAAAAACTGTTTTTT. The chain links TRBV9 to TRBJ1-4; 11 bases map to TRBD1. CDR1 SGDLS and CDR2 YYNGEE come from the germline V gene. V lost 4 bases, J lost 4 bases, and 9 bases stayed unmatched. This CDR3 comprises 17 residues.

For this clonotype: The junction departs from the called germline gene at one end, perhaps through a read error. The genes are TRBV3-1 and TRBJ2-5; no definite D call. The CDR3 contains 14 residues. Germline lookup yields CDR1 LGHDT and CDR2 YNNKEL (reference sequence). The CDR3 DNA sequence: TGTGCCGGCAGCCAAGATGCGAAGTTTCTCGGGCAGTACTTC. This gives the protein CAGSQDAKFLGQYF.

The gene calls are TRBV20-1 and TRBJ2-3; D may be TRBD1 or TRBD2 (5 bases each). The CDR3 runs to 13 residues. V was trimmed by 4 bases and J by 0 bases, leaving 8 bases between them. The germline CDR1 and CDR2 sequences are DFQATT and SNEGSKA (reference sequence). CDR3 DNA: TGCAGTGCTACAGAGGGGAGCACAGATACGCAGTATTTT. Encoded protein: CSATEGSTDTQYF.

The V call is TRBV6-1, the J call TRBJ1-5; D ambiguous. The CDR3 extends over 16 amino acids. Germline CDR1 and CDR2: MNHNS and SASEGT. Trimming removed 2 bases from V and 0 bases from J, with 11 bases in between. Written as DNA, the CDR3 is TGTGCCAGCAGTGAACAGCACACACATAGCAATCAGCCCCAGCATTTT. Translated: CASSEQHTHSNQPQHF.

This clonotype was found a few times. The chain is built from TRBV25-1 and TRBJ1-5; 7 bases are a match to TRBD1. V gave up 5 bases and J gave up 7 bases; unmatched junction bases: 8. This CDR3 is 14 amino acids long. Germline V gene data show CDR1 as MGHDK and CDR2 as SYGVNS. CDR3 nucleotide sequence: TGTGCCAGCAGTTCGAGACAGGGCCGGCAGCCCCAGCATTTT. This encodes CASSSRQGRQPQHF.

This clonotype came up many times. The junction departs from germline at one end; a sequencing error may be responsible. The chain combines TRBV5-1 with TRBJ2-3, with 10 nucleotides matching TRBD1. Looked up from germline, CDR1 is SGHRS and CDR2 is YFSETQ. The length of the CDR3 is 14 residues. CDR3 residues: CASSPGQGADTQYF. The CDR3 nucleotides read TGTGCCAGCAGCCCAGGACAGGGGGCAGATACGCAGTATTTT.

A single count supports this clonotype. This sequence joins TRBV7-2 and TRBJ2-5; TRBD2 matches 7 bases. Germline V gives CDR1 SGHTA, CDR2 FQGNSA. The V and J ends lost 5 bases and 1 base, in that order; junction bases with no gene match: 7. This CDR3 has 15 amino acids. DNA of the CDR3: TGTGCCAGCAGCCCGGGGTGGGGGGGCCAAGAGACCCAGTACTTC. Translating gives CASSPGWGGQETQYF.

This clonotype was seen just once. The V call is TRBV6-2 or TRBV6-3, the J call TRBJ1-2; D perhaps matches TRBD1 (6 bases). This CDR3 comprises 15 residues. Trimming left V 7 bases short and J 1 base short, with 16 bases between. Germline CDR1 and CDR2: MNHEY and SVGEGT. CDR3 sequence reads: CASKEGRGVNYGYTF. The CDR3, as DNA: TGTGCCAGCAAAGAAGGCAGGGGAGTTAACTATGGCTACACCTTC.

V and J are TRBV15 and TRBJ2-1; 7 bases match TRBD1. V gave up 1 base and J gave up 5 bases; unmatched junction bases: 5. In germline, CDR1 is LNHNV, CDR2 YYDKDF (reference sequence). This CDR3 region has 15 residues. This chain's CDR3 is CATSRVTGQHNEQFF. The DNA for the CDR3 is TGTGCCACCAGCAGAGTTACGGGACAGCACAATGAGCAGTTCTTC.

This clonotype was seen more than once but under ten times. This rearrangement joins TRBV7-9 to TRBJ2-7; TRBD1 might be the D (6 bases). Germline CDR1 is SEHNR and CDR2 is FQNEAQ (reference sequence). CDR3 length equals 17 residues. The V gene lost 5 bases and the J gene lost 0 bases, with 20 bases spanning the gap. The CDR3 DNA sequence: TGTGCCAGCAGCCCAGGCGGGTACAGGGATCGCTCCTACGAGCAGTACTTC. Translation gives CASSPGGYRDRSYEQYF.

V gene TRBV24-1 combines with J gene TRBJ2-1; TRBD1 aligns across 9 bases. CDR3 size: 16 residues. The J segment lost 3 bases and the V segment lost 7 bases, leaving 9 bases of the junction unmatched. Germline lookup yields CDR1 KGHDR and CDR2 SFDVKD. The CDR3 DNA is TGTGCCACCAGCGGGCACCGGGACAGGGACTACAATGAGCAGTTCTTC. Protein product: CATSGHRDRDYNEQFF.